Below, 18 T cell receptor beta chains from the same sample are listed, as sequenced in a study of shared clonotypes between healthy human individuals. The data were produced by immunoSEQ multiplex PCR, yet TCRdb's version contains in-frame clones alone and is incomplete. The sample consists of approximately 480,000 clones, 60% to 80% of them appearing once. The sequencing sample was made of PBMCs. Every receptor here comes from a woman aged 40 to 50 in good health. Some clones in this sample may be carry-over from other donors' samples.

This clone was counted a single time. In DNA, the CDR3 is TGTGCCAGCAGCCCCAGTGGTAGCGGAAGAGAGACCCAGTACTTC. Protein sequence: CASSPSGSGRETQYF. The chain carries TRBV7-2 and TRBJ2-5; tentative D call: TRBD2 (6 bases). The germline V gene has CDR1 SGHTA and CDR2 FQGNSA. V dropped 5 bases and J dropped 4 bases, with 17 bases sitting between them. The CDR3 runs to 15 residues.

CDR3 bases: TGTGCCAGCAGCTTAGTCGGACAGGGGGCCTACGAGCAGTACTTC. Its translation is CASSLVGQGAYEQYF. The V and J genes are TRBV11-2 and TRBJ2-7, with 10 bases identical to TRBD1. V lost 1 base, J lost 2 bases, and 2 bases stayed unmatched. This CDR3 region has 15 residues. Germline V lookup: CDR1 SGHAT, CDR2 FQNNGV.

The V gene is TRBV29-1, the J gene TRBJ2-7, with D possibly being TRBD2 (6 bases). Trimming removed 7 bases from V and 6 bases from J, with 19 bases in between. This CDR3 contains 13 residues. In germline, CDR1 is SQVTM, CDR2 ANQGSEA. The CDR3 loop is CSAQPGLRSEQYF. CDR3 sequence (DNA): TGCAGCGCCCAACCGGGACTGAGAAGCGAGCAGTACTTC.

This rearrangement joins TRBV5-6 to TRBJ2-1; TRBD1 agrees at 8 bases. V was pared by 6 bases and J by 7 bases, with 6 bases of the junction left unmatched. There are 13 residues in the CDR3. Germline assignment: CDR1 SGHDT and CDR2 YYEEEE. This CDR3 is CASTRGLNNEQFF. CDR3 sequence (DNA): TGTGCCAGCACCAGGGGGCTTAATAATGAGCAGTTCTTC. Filled out from reference TRBV5-6 and TRBJ2-1, the complete variable domain reads DAGVTQSPTHLIKTRGQQVTLRCSPKSGHDTVSWYQQALGQGPQFIFQYYEEEERQRGNFPDRFSGHQFPNYSSELNVNALLLGDSALYLCASTRGLNNEQFFGPGTRLTVL.

The rearrangement links TRBV6-5 to TRBJ1-3, with 9 nucleotides matching TRBD1. Germline V gene sequence: CDR1 MNHEY, CDR2 SVGAGI. This CDR3 has 15 residues. With V trimmed by 6 bases and J by 3 bases, 6 bases remained unmatched. The CDR3 sequence is CASRLGQGYGNTIYF. In DNA form, the CDR3 reads TGTGCCAGCAGGCTTGGACAGGGGTATGGAAACACCATATATTTT.

The chain uses TRBV4-1 and TRBJ2-1; 13 bases agree with TRBD2. The germline gives CDR1 MGHRA, CDR2 YSYEKL. With 3 bases clipped from V and 9 bases from J, the junction kept 5 bases outside the gene matches. The CDR3 loop spans 15 amino acids. For the CDR3, the DNA is TGCGCCAGCAGCCAGGGGACTAGCGGGGAGGGTGAGCAGTTCTTC. Translated, it gives CASSQGTSGEGEQFF.

The V and J genes are TRBV28 and TRBJ1-5; possibly TRBD1 for D (6 bases). The CDR3 totals 15 residues. From germline, CDR1 is MDHEN and CDR2 SYDVKM. The V and J ends lost 5 bases and 0 bases respectively, with 11 bases between them. Here the CDR3 reads CASSNRATSNQPQHF. CDR3 sequence (DNA): TGTGCCAGCAGTAACAGGGCCACTAGCAATCAGCCCCAGCATTTT.

This clone was seen a single time. This sequence joins TRBV19 and TRBJ2-7; 9 bases line up with TRBD2. The CDR3 loop spans 17 amino acids. Unmatched junction bases numbered 10, after V lost 2 bases and J lost 2 bases. Per germline, CDR1 LNHDA and CDR2 SQIVND (reference sequence). CDR3 sequence reads: CASSIKFGLAGTYEQYF. CDR3 sequence (DNA): TGTGCCAGTAGTATAAAGTTTGGTCTAGCGGGGACCTACGAGCAGTACTTC.

The chain employs TRBV6-5 and TRBJ1-2, with a possible D match to TRBD1 (5 bases). The CDR3 runs 16 residues. The V gene lost 4 bases and the J gene lost 5 bases, with 20 bases spanning the gap. Germline assignment: CDR1 MNHEY and CDR2 SVGAGI. CDR3 in DNA: TGTGCCAGCAGTTCCTCGGGAGGGGAGAGCATTTATGGCTACACCTTC. Translated, it gives CASSSSGGESIYGYTF.

This clone has just one count. The rearrangement joins TRBV2 to TRBJ2-7; D tentatively fits TRBD1 or TRBD2 (5 bases each). Germline values: CDR1 SNHLY, CDR2 FYNNEI. V was pared by 3 bases and J by 6 bases, with 15 bases between. This CDR3 is 14 amino acids long. CDR3 coding DNA: TGTGCCAGCAGTGAGGGGACCGGGATAAGCGAGCAGTACTTC. Translation: CASSEGTGISEQYF.

This clone was detected ten times or more. V is TRBV19 and J is TRBJ2-1, with 9 bases fitting TRBD2. This CDR3 comprises 14 residues. The V gene end was trimmed by 7 bases and the J gene end by 8 bases; junction bases not matched to a gene: 9. Looked up from germline, CDR1 is LNHDA and CDR2 is SQIVND (reference sequence). The CDR3 DNA reads as TGTGCCAGTAAGGTGGGCGGGAGGGGGGATGAGCAGTTCTTC. This encodes CASKVGGRGDEQFF. Looking up the rest from reference TRBV19 and TRBJ2-1 gives the full variable domain: DGGITQSPKYLFRKEGQNVTLSCEQNLNHDAMYWYRQDPGQGLRLIYYSQIVNDFQKGDIAEGYSVSREKKESFPLTVTSAQKNPTAFYLCASKVGGRGDEQFFGPGTRLTVL.

V usage is TRBV4-1 and J usage is TRBJ2-1, with 7 bases that match TRBD1. The germline V gene has CDR1 MGHRA and CDR2 YSYEKL. After removal of 0 bases from V and 1 base from J, the junction contained 0 bases not matched to a gene. CDR3 length: 15 residues. CDR3 in DNA: TGCGCCAGCAGCCAAGAACAGGGGTCCTACAATGAGCAGTTCTTC. Amino acids: CASSQEQGSYNEQFF.

This clone occurred a few times. The chain combines TRBV6-5 with TRBJ2-3, with a weak D call TRBD2 (6 bases). This CDR3 spans 14 amino acids. The V end was cut by 6 bases, the J end by 2 bases, with 12 bases between. From germline, CDR1 is MNHEY and CDR2 SVGAGI. CDR3 nucleotides: TGTGCCAGCAGAGGGACTTTTCCCACAGATACGCAGTATTTT. Translated: CASRGTFPTDTQYF.

The genes are TRBV7-6 and TRBJ2-7; D call uncertain. CDR3 length: 13 amino acids. The germline gives CDR1 SGHVS, CDR2 FNYEAQ. V was shortened by 5 bases and J by 0 bases, with 8 bases between the two germline ends. In DNA form, the CDR3 reads TGTGCCAGCAGCCCCGGACGCTCCTACGAGCAGTACTTC. Amino acids: CASSPGRSYEQYF.

This clone appeared once. The V call is TRBV6-4, the J call TRBJ1-1; TRBD1 might be the D (5 bases). The CDR3 contains 13 residues. Germline V gives CDR1 MRHNA, CDR2 SNTAGT. V lost 3 bases, J lost 1 base, and 6 bases lay in between. The CDR3 protein is CASSEQGNTEAFF. CDR3 DNA sequence: TGTGCCAGCAGTGAGCAGGGGAACACTGAAGCTTTCTTT.

Only one count was recorded for this clone. The rearrangement joins TRBV28 to TRBJ2-7, with D hard to call. Germline lookup yields CDR1 MDHEN and CDR2 SYDVKM. V lost 8 bases and J lost 2, with 10 bases in between. This CDR3 has 12 residues. The CDR3 DNA reads TGTGCCAGCGCCGGCAACGCCTACGAGCAGTACTTC. Translating gives CASAGNAYEQYF.

The V gene is TRBV2, the J gene TRBJ2-2; D may match TRBD1 or TRBD2 (6 bases each). The V gene lost 4 bases and the J gene lost 5 bases, with 14 bases spanning the gap. Germline assignment: CDR1 SNHLY and CDR2 FYNNEI. The CDR3 runs to 15 residues. The CDR3 loop is CASSVGRGETGELFF. The CDR3, as DNA: TGTGCCAGCAGTGTTGGTAGGGGGGAAACCGGGGAGCTGTTTTTT.

This clone is a singleton in its sample. The chain carries TRBV27 and TRBJ1-5; D is perhaps TRBD1 (6 bases). Germline V gene data show CDR1 as MNHEY and CDR2 as SMNVEV (reference sequence). Trimming shortened V by 6 bases and J by 0 bases, and 21 bases separated the two germline ends. The CDR3 is 18 amino acids. The CDR3 region is CASSPGMTGGFSNQPQHF. The CDR3 bases are TGTGCCAGCAGCCCAGGAATGACAGGAGGGTTTAGCAATCAGCCCCAGCATTTT.